Each of the 30 T cell receptor beta chains below was sequenced from the same sample in a study of blood T cell repertoires in COVID-19 (dated by TCRdb to the early 2020s). Libraries were prepared through the immunoSEQ multiplex PCR assay. The clones in this table, taken by TCRdb from immuneACCESS, are in-frame only. Not every clone is retained; where verified, under half of the shortfall comes from an unresolved V gene, and the cause of the rest is unknown. The sample table lists more than 55,000 clones, around 85% of them with a count of one. The ten biggest clones cover roughly 4% of the sample. The sample consisted of peripheral blood. The receptors shown here come from a man aged 50-60 years with active COVID-19.

The rearrangement uses TRBV7-9 and TRBJ1-3; D unresolved. The CDR3 has 15 residues. Germline V gene sequence: CDR1 SEHNR, CDR2 FQNEAQ (reference sequence). The V and J ends lost 4 bases and 2 bases respectively, with 12 bases between them. CDR3 DNA: TGTGCCAGCAGCTCCACGACCGGGGCTGGAAACACCATATATTTT. Translating it yields CASSSTTGAGNTIYF. The full variable domain, completed using reference TRBV7-9 and TRBJ1-3, is DTGVSQNPRHKITKRGQNVTFRCDPISEHNRLYWYRQTLGQGPEFLTYFQNEAQLEKSRLLSDRFSAERPKGSFSTLEIQRTEQGDSAMYLCASSSTTGAGNTIYFGEGSWLTVV.

The rearrangement uses TRBV28 and TRBJ1-3; D is ambiguous. The CDR3 spans 13 residues. The V end lost 7 bases, the J end lost 0 bases, and 7 bases lay between the germline ends. The V gene's germline CDR1 is MDHEN and CDR2 SYDVKM. The CDR3 DNA reads as TGTGCCAGCATATCCCCCTCTGGAAACACCATATATTTT. Translated: CASISPSGNTIYF.

This chain joins TRBV5-1 and TRBJ2-5, with 8 bases identical to TRBD1. Germline assignment: CDR1 SGHRS and CDR2 YFSETQ. The CDR3 loop spans 15 amino acids. Trimming took 2 bases from V and 2 from J; bases not matched to a gene: 5. The CDR3: CASSLPTGVQETQYF. The CDR3, as DNA: TGCGCCAGCAGCTTACCGACAGGGGTTCAAGAGACCCAGTACTTC. Drawing the rest from reference TRBV5-1 and TRBJ2-5, the complete variable domain is KAGVTQTPRYLIKTRGQQVTLSCSPISGHRSVSWYQQTPGQGLQFLFEYFSETQRNKGNFPGRFSGRQFSNSRSEMNVSTLELGDSALYLCASSLPTGVQETQYFGPGTRLLVL.

The V and J genes are TRBV3-1 (or the pseudogene TRBV3-2) and TRBJ2-1; D might be TRBD2 (6 bases). V was pared by 1 base and J by 0 bases, with 16 bases between. The CDR3 spans 18 residues. Germline V gives CDR1 LGHDT, CDR2 YNNKEL (reference sequence). The CDR3 nucleotides read TGTGCCAGCAGCCAAGGGGATGGCGGGGAGAGCTCCTACAATGAGCAGTTCTTC. Translation gives CASSQGDGGESSYNEQFF.

The V call is TRBV20-1, the J call TRBJ1-4, with unresolved D. The CDR3 totals 11 residues. V was trimmed by 2 bases and J by 12 bases, leaving 10 bases between them. Germline CDR1 is DFQATT and CDR2 is SNEGSKA (reference sequence). In DNA, the CDR3 is TGCAGTGCTAGATCAGATATCCAACTGTTTTTT. This codes for CSARSDIQLFF.

The chain uses TRBV9 and TRBJ1-4; the match to TRBD1 covers 9 bases. The germline V gene encodes CDR1 SGDLS and CDR2 YYNGEE. With V trimmed by 4 bases and J by 10 bases, 11 bases remained unmatched. The CDR3 extends over 15 amino acids. In DNA, the CDR3 is TGTGCCAGCAGCCCCCGGACAGGGGAACAGGGAAAACTGTTTTTT. It is translated as CASSPRTGEQGKLFF.

In its sample, this clone was seen once. V usage is TRBV7-9 and J usage is TRBJ2-1, with unresolved D. The germline V gene has CDR1 SEHNR and CDR2 FQNEAQ (reference sequence). V was shortened by 3 bases and J by 4 bases, with 7 bases between the two germline ends. The CDR3 extends over 13 amino acids. CDR3 in amino acids: CASSFGAYNEQFF. The CDR3 DNA is TGTGCCAGCAGCTTCGGAGCATACAATGAGCAGTTCTTC.

The chain carries TRBV19 and TRBJ2-2; 7 nucleotides agree with TRBD2. With V trimmed by 6 bases and J by 5 bases, 12 bases remained unmatched. The CDR3 has 16 amino acids. Germline values: CDR1 LNHDA, CDR2 SQIVND (reference sequence). As DNA, the CDR3 is TGTGCCAGTAGCGTTAGTACGCGGGGAGGGACCGGGGAGCTGTTTTTT. Its translation is CASSVSTRGGTGELFF.

J is TRBJ2-4 and V is TRBV11-2, with TRBD1 matching 9 bases. The germline V gene encodes CDR1 SGHAT and CDR2 FQNNGV. Trimming removed 2 bases from V and 2 bases from J; junction bases left unmatched: 4. The CDR3 is 16 amino acids. CDR3 sequence reads: CASSLRQGGTKNIQYF. The CDR3 nucleotides read TGTGCCAGCAGCTTACGACAGGGGGGTACCAAAAACATTCAGTACTTC. Full variable domain (outside the CDR3, taken from reference TRBV11-2 and TRBJ2-4): EAGVAQSPRYKIIEKRQSVAFWCNPISGHATLYWYQQILGQGPKLLIQFQNNGVVDDSQLPKDRFSAERLKGVDSTLKIQPAKLEDSAVYLCASSLRQGGTKNIQYFGAGTRLSVL.

The chain has TRBV6-5 and TRBJ2-3; unclear D gene. Germline V gene sequence: CDR1 MNHEY, CDR2 SVGAGI. CDR3 length: 14 residues. V dropped 2 bases and J dropped 4 bases, with 10 bases sitting between them. In DNA form, the CDR3 reads TGTGCCAGCAGTTACACTATCCGGGCAGATACGCAGTATTTT. Translation gives CASSYTIRADTQYF.

This clone appeared a single time. The chain recombines TRBV19 with TRBJ2-7; weak D call: TRBD1 (6 bases). Trimming left V 5 bases short and J 0 bases short, with 11 bases between. This CDR3 comprises 14 residues. Germline V gene data show CDR1 as LNHDA and CDR2 as SQIVND (reference sequence). The CDR3 is CASSRQVSSYEQYF. Written as DNA, the CDR3 is TGTGCCAGTAGTCGACAGGTATCCTCCTACGAGCAGTACTTC.

The chain has TRBV3-1 (or the pseudogene TRBV3-2) and TRBJ2-3, with a possible D match to TRBD1 (5 bases). This CDR3 contains 13 residues. Germline V lookup: CDR1 LGHDT, CDR2 YNNKEL (reference sequence). V was pared by 1 base and J by 11 bases, with 13 bases between. The CDR3 loop is CASSQASGFLQYF. The CDR3 DNA is TGTGCCAGCAGCCAAGCGTCAGGGTTTTTGCAGTATTTT.

This sequence joins TRBV4-3 and TRBJ2-2, with TRBD2 matching 9 bases. This CDR3 comprises 16 residues. Germline CDR1 is LGHNA and CDR2 is YSLEER. Trimming cost V 4 bases and J 0 bases; bases outside gene matches: 3. CDR3 in DNA: TGCGCCAGCAGCCTGAGGACTAGCGCGAACACCGGGGAGCTGTTTTTT. This gives the protein CASSLRTSANTGELFF.

V usage is TRBV2 and J usage is TRBJ2-1; 7 bases match TRBD1. V trimming: 1 base; J trimming: 4 bases; junction bases outside the gene matches: 4. The germline V gene encodes CDR1 SNHLY and CDR2 FYNNEI. The CDR3 consists of 15 residues. CDR3 DNA: TGTGCCAGCAGTGAAGACGGACAGGTGTACAATGAGCAGTTCTTC. This gives the protein CASSEDGQVYNEQFF.

The gene calls are TRBV7-2 and TRBJ2-1; TRBD1 matches 8 bases. This CDR3 contains 12 residues. J gave up 10 bases and V 3 bases, and 2 bases lay outside the gene matches. CDR1 and CDR2 (germline): SGHTA, FQGNSA. The CDR3 protein is CASSFQGAEQFF. DNA of the CDR3: TGTGCCAGCAGCTTTCAGGGGGCAGAGCAGTTCTTC.

The V gene is TRBV27, the J gene TRBJ2-1; 11 bases are shared with TRBD2. The CDR3 runs to 16 residues. J gave up 4 bases and V 5 bases, and 7 bases lay outside the gene matches. The germline CDR1 and CDR2 sequences are MNHEY and SMNVEV (reference sequence). The CDR3 DNA reads as TGTGCCAGCAGTCCACCGGGACTAGCGGTGTACAATGAGCAGTTCTTC. Amino acids: CASSPPGLAVYNEQFF.

This rearrangement joins TRBV18 to TRBJ1-4; D is unresolved. With 3 bases removed from V and 5 bases from J, the gap between germline ends came to 13 bases. The CDR3 sequence is 15 residues long. Germline assignment: CDR1 KGHSH and CDR2 LQKENI. Here the CDR3 reads CASSPSGKQNEKLFF. In DNA, the CDR3 is TGTGCCAGCTCACCCAGCGGGAAACAAAATGAAAAACTGTTTTTT.

The chain combines TRBV5-1 with TRBJ2-7, with D perhaps matching TRBD2 (6 bases). Germline V gene data show CDR1 as SGHRS and CDR2 as YFSETQ. V was pared by 0 bases and J by 5 bases, with 12 bases between. The CDR3 is 14 amino acids. This CDR3 reads CASSLAQRADEQYF. Written as DNA, the CDR3 is TGCGCCAGCAGCTTGGCCCAGCGGGCGGACGAGCAGTACTTC. Looking up the rest from reference TRBV5-1 and TRBJ2-7 gives the full variable domain: KAGVTQTPRYLIKTRGQQVTLSCSPISGHRSVSWYQQTPGQGLQFLFEYFSETQRNKGNFPGRFSGRQFSNSRSEMNVSTLELGDSALYLCASSLAQRADEQYFGPGTRLTVT.

The chain links TRBV19 to TRBJ2-1; 7 bases are a match to TRBD1. J was trimmed by 1 base and V by 4 bases; bases with no gene match: 16. The CDR3 contains 19 residues. Germline lookup yields CDR1 LNHDA and CDR2 SQIVND (reference sequence). The CDR3 region has the DNA TGTGCCAGTAGTAGAACGGGGCAGGGGGTCTTAATTTCCTACAATGAGCAGTTCTTC. It is translated as CASSRTGQGVLISYNEQFF.

The rearrangement links TRBV5-1 to TRBJ1-2, with D maybe TRBD1 (6 bases). The CDR3 runs to 15 residues. Trimming removed 0 bases from V and 4 bases from J, with 13 bases in between. CDR1 SGHRS and CDR2 YFSETQ come from the germline V gene. This CDR3 reads CASSLELGAGYGYTF. The DNA for the CDR3 is TGCGCCAGCAGCTTGGAGCTGGGGGCGGGCTATGGCTACACCTTC.

This clone was counted only a few times. The chain is built from TRBV24-1 and TRBJ2-2; 9 bases align to TRBD1. Germline lookup yields CDR1 KGHDR and CDR2 SFDVKD. Trimming took 5 bases from V and 4 from J; bases not matched to a gene: 7. CDR3 length: 16 residues. CDR3 sequence reads: CATSGPGQGLTGELFF. As DNA, the CDR3 is TGTGCCACCAGTGGGCCGGGACAGGGACTCACCGGGGAGCTGTTTTTT.

This clone was counted a single time. The gene calls are TRBV7-3 and TRBJ2-7, with D perhaps matching TRBD2 (5 bases). Germline CDR1 SGHTA, CDR2 FQGTGA. Trimming cost V 2 bases and J 7 bases, with 12 bases left between them. CDR3 length equals 13 residues. CDR3 region: CASSLEGRGEQYF. The CDR3 DNA sequence: TGTGCCAGCAGCTTAGAGGGTCGTGGAGAGCAGTACTTC.

J is TRBJ2-4 and V is TRBV25-1; 11 nucleotides align to TRBD2. This CDR3 has 18 amino acids. V shed 8 bases, J shed 0 bases, and the junction held 12 bases outside the gene matches. Germline V lookup: CDR1 MGHDK, CDR2 SYGVNS. CDR3 sequence reads: CASSPSGLAELAKNIQYF. Here the CDR3 DNA reads TGTGCCAGCTCTCCTTCGGGACTAGCGGAACTAGCCAAAAACATTCAGTACTTC.

The chain uses TRBV4-2 and TRBJ1-1, with 7 bases identical to TRBD1. Germline V gene lookup returns CDR1 LGHNA and CDR2 YNFKEQ. This CDR3 is built from 17 residues. V lost 2 bases, J lost 0 bases, and 9 bases stayed unmatched. The CDR3 here is CASSQPPDRALNTEAFF. For the CDR3, the DNA is TGTGCCAGCAGCCAACCGCCTGACAGGGCGTTGAACACTGAAGCTTTCTTT.

The rearrangement links TRBV5-8 to TRBJ2-3, with TRBD2 matching over 7 bases. With V trimmed by 7 bases and J by 2 bases, 7 bases remained unmatched. This CDR3 is built from 14 residues. Germline V lookup: CDR1 SGHTS, CDR2 YDEGEE. CDR3 nucleotides: TGTGCCAGCTCTCGGGGGGAATCCACAGATACGCAGTATTTT. It codes for CASSRGESTDTQYF.

The gene calls are TRBV5-1 and TRBJ1-3, with 7 bases fitting TRBD1. Germline trimming cut 4 bases from V and 3 bases from J; bases unmatched to any gene: 7. The CDR3 has 15 residues. Germline V gene lookup returns CDR1 SGHRS and CDR2 YFSETQ. In DNA form, the CDR3 reads TGCGCCAGCAGCGCGGGACAGACCGATGGAAACACCATATATTTT. Its protein product is CASSAGQTDGNTIYF.

This clone has more than one count but fewer than ten. The CDR3 does not end in the conserved phenylalanine or tryptophan, so this is likely a read error. Because the CDR3's place on the DNA is in doubt, the DNA is left out and the CDR3 is given as listed by TCRdb. The CDR3: CASKETGGLSVL. The gene calls are TRBV7-9 and TRBJ1-2; the D call in the table, TRBD1, was not verified against the DNA. The CDR3 is 12 amino acids in total, end residues counted. CDR1 is SEHNR, CDR2 FQNEAQ, per germline (reference sequence).

The rearrangement uses TRBV19 and TRBJ2-7; TRBD2 agrees at 8 bases. Germline CDR1 is LNHDA and CDR2 is SQIVND (reference sequence). The CDR3 has 15 amino acids. J gave up 2 bases and V 7 bases, and 10 bases lay outside the gene matches. The CDR3 DNA sequence: TGTGCCAGTACTCCCAGCGGGAGAGGCGCCTACGAGCAGTACTTC. Translated: CASTPSGRGAYEQYF. The entire variable domain, with the rest obtained from reference TRBV19 and TRBJ2-7, is as follows: DGGITQSPKYLFRKEGQNVTLSCEQNLNHDAMYWYRQDPGQGLRLIYYSQIVNDFQKGDIAEGYSVSREKKESFPLTVTSAQKNPTAFYLCASTPSGRGAYEQYFGPGTRLTVT.

The rearrangement uses TRBV5-6 and TRBJ1-5, with D possibly being TRBD1 (5 bases). The CDR3 totals 14 residues. V lost 4 bases, J lost 2 bases, and 10 bases lay in between. CDR1 and CDR2 (germline): SGHDT, YYEEEE. CDR3 coding DNA: TGTGCCAGCAGCCCCAGGGAGGGCAATCAGCCCCAGCATTTT. It specifies CASSPREGNQPQHF.

The count of this clone is one. This chain uses TRBV6-2 or TRBV6-3 with TRBJ2-7; TRBD1 might be the D (6 bases). The CDR3 length is 18 residues. Germline V gene data show CDR1 as MNHEY and CDR2 as SVGEGT. Trimming stripped 4 bases from V and 1 base from J, with 23 bases between. The CDR3 loop reads CASSWALYWGLGSYEQYF. DNA for the CDR3: TGTGCCAGCAGTTGGGCCCTATATTGGGGGCTAGGTTCCTACGAGCAGTACTTC.